This T cell receptor (beta chain) was captured in a study of regulatory T cells in long-lasting Graves disease. Study-level points and caveats: What was studied was peripheral blood only, and not thyroid tissue. Segments TRBV28, TRBJ1-2 and TRBJ2-5 showed preferential usage in persistent disease. The study found lower TCR diversity in persistent Graves' patients than in newly diagnosed ones.

Arm-PCR with iRepertoire HTBI primers amplified the CDR3 regions for these TCR beta libraries. TCRdb used MiXCR to reprocess the multiplex PCR reads, holding one entry per CDR3 protein. In the table there are some 320,000 distinct CDR3 sequences, about 20% of which are singletons. Time point here: newly diagnosed GD, antithyroid drugs for less than 3 months. PBMC RNA served as the TCR library source. The EDTA tubes were filled with about 10 milliliters of drawn peripheral blood. Trimming removed 7 bases from V and 4 bases from J; junction bases left unmatched: 9. Germline assignment: CDR1 SQVTM and CDR2 ANQGSEA. The CDR3 runs to 15 residues. This clonotype was counted many times. Antigen unknown.

This clonotype was obtained from a female donor with Graves disease. The rearrangement uses TRBV29-1 and TRBJ2-5; TRBD2 agrees at 13 bases. The sequences come from peripheral blood mononuclear cells (PBMCs), collected at new diagnosis, from a patient treated with antithyroid drugs. This chain's CDR3 is CSAAGTSGMRETQYF. In DNA form, the CDR3 reads TGCAGCGCAGCCGGGACTAGCGGGATGCGAGAGACCCAGTACTTC.